One sample yielded the 31 T cell receptor beta chains listed below, sequenced in a study of regulatory T cells in long-lasting Graves disease. Researchers made TCR beta libraries by using iRepertoire HTBI primers and running Arm-PCR on CDR3 regions. MiXCR, applied by TCRdb to the multiplex PCR reads, yields one record per CDR3 protein. The sample has over 300,000 distinct CDR3 sequences, around a fifth seen once; the top ten hold 29%. Indicated time point: persistent/refractory GD, antithyroid drugs over 5 years with positive TRAb. Scientists built the TCR library using RNA that was extracted from PBMCs. The sequencing used peripheral blood mononuclear cells (PBMCs), collected when the disease was refractory, from a patient treated with antithyroid drugs. The source of these receptors is a female donor with Graves disease.

The sample holds many counts of this clonotype. This chain joins TRBV12-3 or TRBV12-4 and TRBJ1-5; TRBD1 aligns across 12 bases. Trimming at V came to 6 bases and at J to 11 bases, leaving 8 bases not matched to a gene. This CDR3 region has 14 residues. CDR3 residues: CASRGQGARLAQHF. The CDR3 coding sequence is TGTGCCAGCAGGGGACAGGGGGCTCGTCTGGCCCAGCATTTT.

Worth noting for this clonotype: The CDR3 does not close with the conserved phenylalanine or tryptophan, likely indicating a read error. The DNA is omitted, as the CDR3 cannot be located on it reliably, and the CDR3 follows TCRdb's listing. The chain employs TRBV27 and TRBJ1-1; the listed D gene, TRBD1, was not tested against the DNA. The CDR3 length is 16 residues, termini included. Germline CDR1 MNHEY, CDR2 SMNVEV (reference sequence). CDR3 protein: CASSPRGGGANTEASS.

The rearrangement uses TRBV5-1 and TRBJ2-7, with TRBD2 matching over 8 bases. This CDR3 region has 14 residues. V trimming: 4 bases; J trimming: 1 base; junction bases outside the gene matches: 4. Germline CDR1 SGHRS, CDR2 YFSETQ. CDR3 protein: CASSTGGASYEQYF. CDR3 in DNA: TGCGCCAGCAGCACCGGGGGGGCATCCTACGAGCAGTACTTC.

The chain couples TRBV12-3 or TRBV12-4 to TRBJ2-1; D may be TRBD2 (8 bases). V was pared by 5 bases and J by 2 bases, with 34 bases between. CDR3 length equals 22 residues. The CDR3 nucleotides read TGTGCCAGCAGTCCCCGACGACAGGGTCTAGCGGGCCCCTATATCCCCTACAATGAGCAGTTCTTC. Its translation is CASSPRRQGLAGPYIPYNEQFF.

A word on this clonotype: This likely reflects a read error, since a far larger clone is one base away. This chain connects TRBV6-2 or TRBV6-3 to TRBJ2-7; D possibly corresponds to TRBD1 (7 bases). The CDR3 totals 16 residues. Germline CDR1 reads MNHEY; CDR2 reads SVGEGT. Trimming cost V 9 bases and J 0 bases, with 21 bases left between them. For the CDR3, the DNA is TGTGCCAGTCCACCAAGGAGGGGGCGGAGCTCCTACGAGCAGTACTTC. Its protein product is CASPPRRGRSSYEQYF.

As for this clonotype: A much larger clone lies a single base off, so this may be a read error. The final CDR3 position lacks the conserved phenylalanine or tryptophan, pointing to a likely read error. The chain joins TRBV7-9 to TRBJ1-2, with no clear D. Germline CDR1 reads SEHNR; CDR2 reads FQNEAQ (reference sequence). The ends were cut back, 1 base at V and 3 bases at J, with 6 bases in the middle. This CDR3 comprises 13 residues. This chain's CDR3 is CASSLDGDYGYTV. CDR3 coding DNA: TGTGCCAGCAGCTTAGACGGGGACTATGGCTACACCGTC.

The rearrangement uses TRBV19 and TRBJ1-3; D ambiguous. The CDR3 has 14 amino acids. Germline-derived CDR1 and CDR2 are LNHDA and SQIVND (reference sequence). Trimming cost V 2 bases and J 1 base, with 6 bases left between them. In DNA form, the CDR3 reads TGTGCCAGTAGTATATGGGGTTCTGGAAACACCATATATTTT. It specifies CASSIWGSGNTIYF.

The chain carries TRBV18 and TRBJ2-7; D uncertain. The germline CDR1 and CDR2 sequences are KGHSH and LQKENI. There are 13 residues in the CDR3. Trimming cost V 8 bases and J 6 bases, with 17 bases left between them. CDR3 sequence reads: CASSPRIVGEQYF. In DNA form, the CDR3 reads TGTGCCAGCAGCCCCCGCATAGTCGGCGAGCAGTACTTC.

The chain has TRBV7-2 and TRBJ2-6; 8 nucleotides align to TRBD1. The CDR3 runs 23 residues. Germline lookup yields CDR1 SGHTA and CDR2 FQGNSA. Trimming at V came to 5 bases and at J to 0 bases, leaving 24 bases not matched to a gene. The CDR3 spells CASSPYPVGQGIVRFSGANVLTF. The CDR3 DNA reads TGTGCCAGCAGCCCATATCCCGTCGGACAGGGTATAGTGAGGTTCTCTGGGGCCAACGTCCTGACTTTC.

In this sample, this clonotype turned up many times. CDR3 amino acids: CASSLSRGHLATEAFF. The CDR3 coding sequence is TGTGCCAGCAGTCTTAGCCGGGGGCACCTTGCCACTGAAGCTTTCTTT. The rearrangement links TRBV27 to TRBJ1-1; a weak D match, TRBD1 (6 bases). The CDR3 totals 16 residues. V was cut by 5 bases and J by 4 bases, with 20 bases left in between. CDR1 MNHEY and CDR2 SMNVEV come from the germline V gene (reference sequence).

The V gene is TRBV19, the J gene TRBJ1-6; 7 bases are a match to TRBD1. The CDR3 has 15 residues. The germline gives CDR1 LNHDA, CDR2 SQIVND (reference sequence). The V gene end was trimmed by 1 base and the J gene end by 9 bases; junction bases not matched to a gene: 6. CDR3 in amino acids: CASSIGDRVRSPLHF. The CDR3 DNA sequence: TGTGCCAGTAGTATAGGTGACAGGGTTCGTTCACCCCTCCACTTT.

This clonotype was found a few times. V gene TRBV6-2 or TRBV6-3 combines with J gene TRBJ1-1; no clear D gene. The CDR3 totals 15 residues. The germline V gene has CDR1 MNHEY and CDR2 SVGEGT. Trimming removed 2 bases from V and 4 bases from J, with 14 bases in between. The CDR3 sequence: CASSYGPLLPTEAFF. CDR3 coding DNA: TGTGCCAGCAGTTACGGGCCCCTTCTGCCCACTGAAGCTTTCTTT.

This clonotype appeared a few times. The rearrangement joins TRBV9 to TRBJ2-7; 11 positions match TRBD1. Germline loops: CDR1 SGDLS, CDR2 YYNGEE. The CDR3 runs 12 residues. Germline trimming cut 5 bases from V and 6 bases from J; bases unmatched to any gene: 1. CDR3 bases: TGTGCCAGCAGTGGGACAGGGGGCGAGCAGTACTTC. This sequence encodes CASSGTGGEQYF.

As for this clonotype: Relative to the germline gene, one junction end is altered; a read error may explain this. V gene TRBV6-1 combines with J gene TRBJ2-2, with 14 bases fitting TRBD2. CDR3 length: 17 amino acids. The germline V gene has CDR1 MNHNS and CDR2 SASEGT. The CDR3 loop reads CACSRTSGGTNTGELFF. The CDR3 DNA reads as TGTGCCTGCAGTCGGACTAGCGGGGGGACGAACACCGGGGAGCTGTTTTTT.

Ten or more counts support this clonotype. This sequence joins TRBV6-5 and TRBJ2-7; D call uncertain. The CDR3 loop spans 11 amino acids. Germline loops: CDR1 MNHEY, CDR2 SVGAGI. The V and J ends lost 2 bases and 4 bases respectively, with 3 bases between them. The CDR3 spells CASSYLYEQYF. In nucleotides, the CDR3 is TGTGCCAGCAGTTACCTATACGAGCAGTACTTC.

This chain links TRBV7-9 with TRBJ2-7; D uncertain. V was trimmed by 4 bases and J by 7 bases, leaving 8 bases between them. Germline CDR1 is SEHNR and CDR2 is FQNEAQ (reference sequence). This CDR3 is 11 amino acids long. The CDR3 bases are TGTGCCAGCAGCTCCTGGTTGGAGCAGTACTTC. This encodes CASSSWLEQYF. The whole variable domain, remainder taken from reference TRBV7-9 and TRBJ2-7, is DTGVSQNPRHKITKRGQNVTFRCDPISEHNRLYWYRQTLGQGPEFLTYFQNEAQLEKSRLLSDRFSAERPKGSFSTLEIQRTEQGDSAMYLCASSSWLEQYFGPGTRLTVT.

The chain carries TRBV10-3 and TRBJ2-7, with 7 bases aligning to TRBD1. Trimming removed 6 bases from V and 3 bases from J; junction bases left unmatched: 14. The CDR3 contains 16 residues. Germline V gene lookup returns CDR1 ENHRY and CDR2 SYGVKD. The CDR3 here is CAIRGTANRSSYEQYF. The CDR3 bases are TGTGCCATCAGGGGGACAGCAAATCGTAGTAGCTACGAGCAGTACTTC.

The table lists this clonotype with a few counts. The chain recombines TRBV10-3 with TRBJ1-1; D is undetermined. V gave up 3 bases and J gave up 8 bases, with 7 bases separating them. The CDR3 loop spans 11 amino acids. Germline CDR1 and CDR2: ENHRY and SYGVKD. This CDR3 reads CAISEVREAFF. The CDR3 DNA reads as TGTGCCATCAGTGAAGTAAGGGAAGCTTTCTTT.

This clonotype was counted at least ten times. The rearrangement uses TRBV27 and TRBJ1-2; TRBD1 might be the D (5 bases). This CDR3 comprises 13 residues. Germline-derived CDR1 and CDR2 are MNHEY and SMNVEV (reference sequence). V lost 7 bases, J lost 3 bases, and 12 bases lay in between. CDR3 amino acids: CASKLGHHYGYTF. CDR3 DNA: TGTGCCAGCAAATTGGGGCACCACTATGGCTACACCTTC.

This clonotype was found many times. The V call is TRBV2, the J call TRBJ1-1, with a possible D match to TRBD1 (5 bases). The CDR3 length is 13 residues. CDR1 is SNHLY, CDR2 FYNNEI, per germline. Trimming shortened V by 3 bases and J by 7 bases, and 12 bases separated the two germline ends. In nucleotides, the CDR3 is TGTGCCAGCAGTGAGGGGGGGATTGATGAAGCTTTCTTT. Protein product: CASSEGGIDEAFF.

Concerning this clonotype itself: A read error may explain this, as a much larger clone is one base away. This chain connects TRBV12-3 or TRBV12-4 to TRBJ2-2, with TRBD2 matching over 7 bases. This CDR3 has 15 residues. The V gene end was trimmed by 10 bases and the J gene end by 2 bases; junction bases not matched to a gene: 10. CDR3 bases: TGTGCCACCGGCCTTTGGGGGGGTAACACCGGGGAGCTGTTTTTT. It yields the protein CATGLWGGNTGELFF.

V gene TRBV19 combines with J gene TRBJ2-4; 9 positions agree with TRBD1. CDR3 length equals 15 residues. V was pared by 3 bases and J by 8 bases, with 8 bases of the junction left unmatched. Germline V gene sequence: CDR1 LNHDA, CDR2 SQIVND (reference sequence). DNA of the CDR3: TGTGCCAGTAGTATCTACAGGGGGCAGCTCTACATTCAGTACTTC. Protein product: CASSIYRGQLYIQYF.

This clonotype appeared many times. This chain uses TRBV28 with TRBJ1-1; perhaps TRBD1 as D (5 bases). Per germline, CDR1 MDHEN and CDR2 SYDVKM. This CDR3 has 14 residues. V was clipped by 7 bases and J by 1 base, with 13 bases between them. CDR3 nucleotides: TGTGCCAGCATCGAAGGGAGGGGGAACACTGAAGCTTTCTTT. This encodes CASIEGRGNTEAFF.

The chain has TRBV29-1 and TRBJ1-4, with 7 positions matching TRBD1. V gave up 5 bases and J gave up 3 bases; unmatched junction bases: 3. The CDR3 has 13 residues. CDR1 is SQVTM, CDR2 ANQGSEA, per germline. DNA for the CDR3: TGCAGCGTTCCTCAGGGGGCTAATGAAAAACTGTTTTTT. Translated: CSVPQGANEKLFF.

The CDR3 DNA follows: TGTGCCAGCAGTTTGTCTAGCGGGACCTACGAGCAGTACTTC. Its translation is CASSLSSGTYEQYF. V is TRBV27 and J is TRBJ2-7; 9 positions match TRBD2. The CDR3 spans 14 residues. The V gene end was trimmed by 3 bases and the J gene end by 2 bases; junction bases not matched to a gene: 2. From germline, CDR1 is MNHEY and CDR2 SMNVEV (reference sequence).

There are many counts of this clonotype. The rearrangement joins TRBV20-1 to TRBJ2-7; the D is unclear. The CDR3 spans 11 residues. Germline V lookup: CDR1 DFQATT, CDR2 SNEGSKA (reference sequence). Deletions cut 3 bases from V and 4 bases from J, with 7 bases between. CDR3 amino acids: CSASDPYEQYF. CDR3 nucleotides: TGCAGTGCTAGTGATCCTTACGAGCAGTACTTC.

This chain links TRBV4-1 with TRBJ1-1; 7 nucleotides align to TRBD1. V gave up 0 bases and J gave up 4 bases; unmatched junction bases: 5. In germline, CDR1 is MGHRA, CDR2 YSYEKL. This CDR3 comprises 15 residues. CDR3: CASSQDDRVGTEAFF. CDR3 nucleotides: TGCGCCAGCAGCCAAGATGACAGGGTTGGCACTGAAGCTTTCTTT.

Points on this clonotype: This may arise from a read error, as a much more abundant clone is one base away. V is TRBV6-1 and J is TRBJ2-1, with D maybe TRBD2 (5 bases). The length of the CDR3 is 16 residues. V lost 5 bases and J 2 bases, leaving 16 bases between the germline ends. The germline CDR1 and CDR2 sequences are MNHNS and SASEGT. The CDR3 region has the DNA TGTGCCAGCAGTACCGTCTTGGGGAGCCCCTACAATGAGCAGTTCTTC. Translation gives CASSTVLGSPYNEQFF.

In its sample, this clonotype was seen once. The chain recombines TRBV6-2 or TRBV6-3 with TRBJ2-5; TRBD2 aligns across 8 bases. The J segment lost 3 bases and the V segment lost 9 bases, leaving 9 bases of the junction unmatched. The CDR3 extends over 14 amino acids. CDR1 is MNHEY, CDR2 SVGEGT, per germline. For the CDR3, the DNA is TGTGCCAGGTGCCGAGCGGGAGACAAAGAGACCCAGTACTTC. Translating gives CARCRAGDKETQYF.

This clonotype was counted at least ten times. The gene calls are TRBV2 and TRBJ1-2; D gene ambiguous. Germline loops: CDR1 SNHLY, CDR2 FYNNEI. V lost 3 bases, J lost 2 bases, and 10 bases lay in between. This CDR3 comprises 14 residues. CDR3 residues: CASSERAGNYGYTF. In DNA, the CDR3 is TGTGCCAGCAGTGAGAGGGCTGGGAACTATGGCTACACCTTC.

The sample holds many counts of this clonotype. The chain employs TRBV12-3 or TRBV12-4 and TRBJ1-1, with 8 bases aligning to TRBD1. This CDR3 comprises 16 residues. V was pared by 5 bases and J by 4 bases, with 12 bases of the junction left unmatched. The CDR3 sequence: CASSLWTGLWFTEAFF. In DNA form, the CDR3 reads TGTGCCAGCAGTCTGTGGACAGGGCTTTGGTTCACTGAAGCTTTCTTT.